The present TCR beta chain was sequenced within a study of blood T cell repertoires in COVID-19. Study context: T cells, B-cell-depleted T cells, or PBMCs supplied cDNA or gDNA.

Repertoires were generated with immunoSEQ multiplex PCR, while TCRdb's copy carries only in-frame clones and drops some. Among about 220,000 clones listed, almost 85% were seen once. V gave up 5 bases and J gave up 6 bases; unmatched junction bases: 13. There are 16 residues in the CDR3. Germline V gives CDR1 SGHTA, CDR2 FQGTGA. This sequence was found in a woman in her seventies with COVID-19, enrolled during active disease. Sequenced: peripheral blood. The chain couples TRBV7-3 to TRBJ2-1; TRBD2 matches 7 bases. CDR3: CASSVHGTKGSNEQFF. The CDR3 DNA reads TGTGCCAGCAGCGTACACGGGACTAAGGGAAGCAATGAGCAGTTCTTC.